The present entry profiles one T cell receptor (beta chain) with its context. Its cognate antigen is unknown. V lost 0 bases, J lost 12 bases, and 14 bases lay in between. The CDR3 extends over 14 amino acids. Germline lookup yields CDR1 MNHEY and CDR2 SVGAGI. Assay used: immunoSEQ multiplex PCR; TCRdb lists only in-frame clones, some missing. This sample has a few hundred thousand clones, with approximately 83% found just once. The data belong to a study of cytomegalovirus exposure and HLA in healthy donors. Study-wide results and caveats: The tendency of first-cohort TCR clusters to co-occur in the 120 validation repertoires was the finding of a later analysis.

The sequence was collected from a woman aged 25 to 39 in good health and CMV-seropositive. The sequencing sample was made of PBMCs. The chain couples TRBV6-5 to TRBJ1-4; D is undetermined. The DNA for the CDR3 is TGTGCCAGCAGTTACTCGAAGGGTTTGATCGAACTGTTTTTT. Translation: CASSYSKGLIELFF.